The 25 T cell receptor beta chains below all came from one sample that was sequenced in a study of cytomegalovirus exposure and HLA in healthy donors. The PCR ran on 60 Vbeta and 13 Jbeta primers. Clones were read by immunoSEQ multiplex PCR, and TCRdb kept only the in-frame ones, dropping some. There are 300,000 or so clones in the sample; 80% to 90% occur only once, and about 2% lies in the top ten. The sequenced sample consisted of PBMCs. The source of these receptors is a middle-aged woman in good health and CMV-seropositive.

This chain uses TRBV28 with TRBJ2-2; no definite D call. The CDR3 loop spans 15 amino acids. Trimming cost V 2 bases and J 0 bases, with 7 bases left between them. Germline V gene sequence: CDR1 MDHEN, CDR2 SYDVKM. This CDR3 reads CASSLALTNTGELFF. CDR3 nucleotides: TGTGCCAGCAGTTTAGCACTTACGAACACCGGGGAGCTGTTTTTT.

This sequence joins TRBV7-8 and TRBJ2-5; no reliable D call. The CDR3 runs 12 residues. With 3 bases removed from V and 3 bases from J, the gap between germline ends came to 5 bases. Per germline, CDR1 SGHVS and CDR2 FQNEAQ. This CDR3 is CASSFSKETQYF. The CDR3 DNA sequence: TGTGCCAGCAGCTTTTCCAAAGAGACCCAGTACTTC.

The chain employs TRBV13 and TRBJ2-7; 10 nucleotides match TRBD2. CDR3 length equals 16 residues. Germline V gene sequence: CDR1 PRHDT, CDR2 FYEKMQ (reference sequence). V dropped 9 bases and J dropped 0; count of bases not matched to a gene: 11. The CDR3 sequence: CASKREGPRSSYEQYF. The DNA for the CDR3 is TGTGCCAGTAAGCGGGAGGGGCCCCGGAGCTCCTACGAGCAGTACTTC.

J is TRBJ2-1 and V is TRBV29-1, with TRBD2 matching 7 bases. This CDR3 spans 13 amino acids. Germline loops: CDR1 SQVTM, CDR2 ANQGSEA. The V segment lost 2 bases and the J segment 9 bases; nucleotides outside the gene matches: 7. This CDR3 reads CSVERGGRGEQFF. CDR3 in DNA: TGCAGCGTTGAAAGGGGAGGGCGGGGTGAGCAGTTCTTC.

The J gene is TRBJ2-1, the V gene TRBV28, with 7 bases fitting TRBD1. Germline V gene lookup returns CDR1 MDHEN and CDR2 SYDVKM. With 2 bases clipped from V and 14 bases from J, the junction kept 9 bases outside the gene matches. This CDR3 spans 13 amino acids. The CDR3 loop reads CASSLRRGGDEFF. The DNA of the CDR3 is TGTGCCAGCAGTTTACGGAGAGGGGGCGACGAGTTCTTC.

The chain combines TRBV4-2 with TRBJ2-1, with TRBD2 matching 7 bases. J was trimmed by 5 bases and V by 1 base; bases with no gene match: 8. The CDR3 has 16 amino acids. CDR1 LGHNA and CDR2 YNFKEQ come from the germline V gene. Here the CDR3 DNA reads TGTGCCAGCAGCCAAGTCGGCACTAGCGTGAACAATGAGCAGTTCTTC. It translates to CASSQVGTSVNNEQFF.

The rearrangement links TRBV5-1 to TRBJ2-7; 8 nucleotides line up with TRBD2. Trimming took 0 bases from V and 6 from J; bases not matched to a gene: 8. Germline V gene sequence: CDR1 SGHRS, CDR2 YFSETQ. The CDR3 is made up of 15 amino acids. The CDR3 here is CASSLVAGSPGEQYF. As DNA, the CDR3 is TGCGCCAGCAGCTTGGTAGCGGGATCCCCGGGCGAGCAGTACTTC.

The rearrangement joins TRBV29-1 to TRBJ1-2; perhaps TRBD1 as D (5 bases). Germline V lookup: CDR1 SQVTM, CDR2 ANQGSEA. V was trimmed by 6 bases and J by 1 base, leaving 15 bases between them. This CDR3 has 14 amino acids. This CDR3 is CSVSKQTDNYGYTF. Here the CDR3 DNA reads TGCAGCGTCTCTAAGCAGACAGATAACTATGGCTACACCTTC.

This chain connects TRBV5-1 to TRBJ1-3; 7 bases agree with TRBD1. V gave up 0 bases and J gave up 2 bases; unmatched junction bases: 2. CDR1 SGHRS and CDR2 YFSETQ come from the germline V gene. The CDR3 covers 15 residues. The CDR3 nucleotides are TGCGCCAGCAGCTTGGACGGGACAGCTGGAAACACCATATATTTT. Its translation: CASSLDGTAGNTIYF.

This chain's CDR3 is CASSSSSYNSPLHF. The CDR3, as DNA: TGTGCCAGCAGCTCGAGCTCCTATAATTCACCCCTCCACTTT. V and J are TRBV7-9 and TRBJ1-6; D ambiguous. Trimming pared 4 bases from V and 0 bases from J, leaving 4 bases between. The CDR3 contains 14 residues. CDR1 is SEHNR and CDR2 is FQNEAQ in the germline V gene (reference sequence). The full variable domain, in which reference TRBV7-9 and TRBJ1-6 provide the parts outside the CDR3, is DTGVSQNPRHKITKRGQNVTFRCDPISEHNRLYWYRQTLGQGPEFLTYFQNEAQLEKSRLLSDRFSAERPKGSFSTLEIQRTEQGDSAMYLCASSSSSYNSPLHFGNGTRLTVT.

The chain combines TRBV27 with TRBJ2-3; D possibly corresponds to TRBD2 (5 bases). Germline V gene sequence: CDR1 MNHEY, CDR2 SMNVEV (reference sequence). This CDR3 is built from 15 residues. With 6 bases removed from V and 1 base from J, the gap between germline ends came to 14 bases. CDR3 DNA sequence: TGTGCCAGCAGCATCGGAACTAGGGGCACAGATACGCAGTATTTT. Translation: CASSIGTRGTDTQYF.

With respect to this clone: Within the sample, other DNA sequences also encode this same CDR3. The chain uses TRBV19 and TRBJ2-1, with no clear D. Looked up from germline, CDR1 is LNHDA and CDR2 is SQIVND (reference sequence). There are 11 residues in the CDR3. Trimming cost V 5 bases and J 6 bases, with 5 bases left between them. CDR3 residues: CASSASNEQFF. Written as DNA, the CDR3 is TGTGCCAGTAGTGCTAGCAATGAGCAGTTCTTC.

The V and J genes are TRBV4-2 and TRBJ1-1, with 9 bases lining up with TRBD1. V lost 4 bases, J lost 6 bases, and 9 bases stayed unmatched. This CDR3 spans 15 amino acids. From germline, CDR1 is LGHNA and CDR2 YNFKEQ. The CDR3 loop reads CASSLGDRGGAEAFF. CDR3 sequence (DNA): TGTGCCAGCAGCCTTGGCGACAGGGGGGGGGCTGAAGCTTTCTTT.

The chain joins TRBV7-3 to TRBJ1-6; D perhaps matches TRBD1 (5 bases). Trimming removed 2 bases at V and 6 bases at J, with 11 bases between. Per germline, CDR1 SGHTA and CDR2 FQGTGA. The CDR3 is made up of 15 amino acids. The CDR3 sequence is CASSLLPTANSPLHF. The CDR3 coding sequence is TGTGCCAGCAGCTTATTACCGACAGCTAATTCACCCCTCCACTTT.

The J gene is TRBJ2-1, the V gene TRBV6-5; TRBD2 matches at 10 bases. CDR3 length: 15 residues. With V trimmed by 5 bases and J by 3 bases, 4 bases remained unmatched. Germline CDR1 reads MNHEY; CDR2 reads SVGAGI. The CDR3 region is CASSSTSGVYNEQFF. CDR3 nucleotides: TGTGCCAGCAGTAGTACTAGCGGGGTCTACAATGAGCAGTTCTTC.

The chain links TRBV2 to TRBJ1-1; D is ambiguous. The germline V and J ends were trimmed by 9 bases and 1 base, with 12 bases remaining between them. The CDR3 consists of 13 residues. Germline V gene sequence: CDR1 SNHLY, CDR2 FYNNEI. The CDR3 here is CASRRGPNTEAFF. In DNA, the CDR3 is TGTGCCAGTCGGCGGGGTCCGAACACTGAAGCTTTCTTT.

V usage is TRBV19 and J usage is TRBJ1-3, with 8 bases lining up with TRBD1. The CDR3 is 18 amino acids. Germline V gene sequence: CDR1 LNHDA, CDR2 SQIVND (reference sequence). Trimming took 4 bases from V and 0 from J; bases not matched to a gene: 11. The CDR3 protein is CASSRQGLRSGSGNTIYF. Here the CDR3 DNA reads TGTGCCAGTAGTAGACAGGGGCTTCGGTCGGGCTCTGGAAACACCATATATTTT.

This clone appeared a single time. The chain has TRBV4-3 and TRBJ2-3, with D perhaps matching TRBD2 (5 bases). CDR3 length equals 12 residues. The ends were cut back, 11 bases at V and 3 bases at J, with 12 bases in the middle. The germline gives CDR1 LGHNA, CDR2 YSLEER. The CDR3 sequence is CAAGRGTDTQYF. The CDR3, as DNA: TGCGCCGCCGGGCGAGGGACAGATACGCAGTATTTT.

This clone showed up just a few times. The rearrangement joins TRBV6-5 to TRBJ1-5; unclear D gene. Trimming took off 2 bases at V and 4 bases at J, with 6 bases between the two ends. Germline values: CDR1 MNHEY, CDR2 SVGAGI. The CDR3 contains 13 residues. The CDR3 region has the DNA TGTGCCAGCAGTTACACGGGGAATCAGCCCCAGCATTTT. It yields the protein CASSYTGNQPQHF.

The rearrangement uses TRBV30 and TRBJ1-1; tentative D call: TRBD1 (5 bases). The CDR3 has 13 amino acids. The V gene lost 1 base and the J gene lost 2 bases, with 8 bases spanning the gap. Germline values: CDR1 GTSNPN, CDR2 SVGIG (reference sequence). The CDR3, as DNA: TGTGCCTGGAGTGGGACACTAAACACTGAAGCTTTCTTT. Its protein product is CAWSGTLNTEAFF.

This clone was counted only a few times. This chain links TRBV7-6 with TRBJ2-5; 10 bases agree with TRBD2. From germline, CDR1 is SGHVS and CDR2 FNYEAQ. Trimming removed 1 base from V and 5 bases from J; junction bases left unmatched: 7. The CDR3 is 16 amino acids. This CDR3 is CASSLGTSGPVETQYF. DNA for the CDR3: TGTGCCAGCAGCTTAGGGACTAGCGGTCCTGTGGAGACCCAGTACTTC. Full variable domain (remainder filled in from reference TRBV7-6 and TRBJ2-5): GAGVSQSPRYKVTKRGQDVALRCDPISGHVSLYWYRQALGQGPEFLTYFNYEAQQDKSGLPNDRFSAERPEGSISTLTIQRTEQRDSAMYRCASSLGTSGPVETQYFGPGTRLLVL.

The chain couples TRBV7-2 to TRBJ2-5; TRBD2 aligns across 12 bases. The CDR3 runs 16 residues. After removal of 4 bases from V and 0 bases from J, the junction contained 3 bases not matched to a gene. Germline V gene lookup returns CDR1 SGHTA and CDR2 FQGNSA. The CDR3: CASSSGTSGYQETQYF. The CDR3 bases are TGTGCCAGCAGCTCCGGGACTAGCGGGTACCAAGAGACCCAGTACTTC.

The J gene is TRBJ2-1, the V gene TRBV30; no reliable D call. Deletions cut 5 bases from V and 3 bases from J, with 8 bases between. The CDR3 runs to 12 residues. Germline CDR1 and CDR2: GTSNPN and SVGIG (reference sequence). CDR3 DNA: TGTGCCTGGGGCCCAGGCTACAATGAGCAGTTCTTC. It yields the protein CAWGPGYNEQFF.

This clone is a singleton in its sample. The J gene is TRBJ2-7, the V gene TRBV4-3; TRBD1 aligns across 9 bases. The germline V gene encodes CDR1 LGHNA and CDR2 YSLEER. V dropped 4 bases and J dropped 3; count of bases not matched to a gene: 10. CDR3 length: 16 residues. The CDR3 sequence: CASSPATGQGIYEQYF. CDR3 sequence (DNA): TGCGCCAGCAGCCCGGCTACGGGACAGGGCATCTACGAGCAGTACTTC.

This chain connects TRBV10-2 to TRBJ2-7, with 10 bases matching TRBD2. J gave up 6 bases and V 5 bases, and 10 bases lay outside the gene matches. The V gene's germline CDR1 is WSHSY and CDR2 SAAADI. The CDR3 loop spans 15 amino acids. The CDR3 here is CASSLLAGGTSEQYF. CDR3 DNA sequence: TGCGCCAGCAGTCTATTAGCGGGAGGAACTTCCGAGCAGTACTTC.